This TCR beta chain came from a study of T cell responses to AZD1222 COVID-19 vaccine. Across the whole study: Pooling was applied to second doses at about 4 or about 12 weeks. Whole-study results and caveats: Spike-specific TCR breadth and depth went up after people got two AZD1222 doses. At baseline, seropositivity was found in only 5 to 7 AZD1222 recipients. The sample set comprised mostly white British donors with more females, and clonal diversity was possibly underestimated.

Between the trimmed V and J ends, which lost 8 bases and 5 bases, there was a span of 12 bases. Germline values: CDR1 DFQATT, CDR2 SNEGSKA (reference sequence). The CDR3 consists of 11 residues. Some clones are missing from TCRdb's copy, which holds only in-frame ones; the method was immunoSEQ multiplex PCR. The data contain around 200,000 clones, 88% of them singletons. With regard to this clone: The antigen remains unidentified.

V usage is TRBV20-1 and J usage is TRBJ1-1; possibly TRBD1 for D (5 bases). The sample in question was peripheral blood, obtained on day 0 of AZD1222 vaccination. The TCR comes from an adult in good health. Written as DNA, the CDR3 is TGCAGTCCACCGGGGGGGACTGAAGCTTTCTTT. Its translation: CSPPGGTEAFF.